This T cell receptor beta chain is from a study of response to subunit inactivated influenza vaccine. The CDR3 runs to 16 residues. The ends lost 3 bases at V and 4 bases at J; junction bases unmatched: 10. Germline V lookup: CDR1 SGHTA, CDR2 FQGTGA. Regarding the study as a whole: Each seasonal flu vaccination may recruit only limited new T cells, authors suggested.

TCRdb recomputed calls from the RT-PCR reads with MiXCR, one row per CDR3 protein. The repertoire holds a few hundred thousand distinct CDR3 sequences, with 11% as singletons. There are a few counts of this clonotype. Its antigen is currently unknown. The same sample was also used in a study of T cells expressing NK-cell markers. This second report adds: The cDNA for TCR beta came from 5'RACE template switching with UMIs. Dominant NKG2C+ clonotypes were found to form about 1.0-8% of CD8+ T cells in about six donors. For several donors, these clonotypes were likewise the leading ones in the CD3+CD56-NKG2C+ fraction.

Sequenced material: PBMCs from blood, taken on the day of vaccination. This chain uses TRBV7-3 with TRBJ2-5; 8 positions match TRBD2. This TCR derives from a middle-aged man who received an inactivated influenza vaccine. CDR3 sequence reads: CASSFRKSGSGETQYF. CDR3 in DNA: TGTGCCAGCAGCTTTCGGAAGAGCGGGAGCGGAGAGACCCAGTACTTC.